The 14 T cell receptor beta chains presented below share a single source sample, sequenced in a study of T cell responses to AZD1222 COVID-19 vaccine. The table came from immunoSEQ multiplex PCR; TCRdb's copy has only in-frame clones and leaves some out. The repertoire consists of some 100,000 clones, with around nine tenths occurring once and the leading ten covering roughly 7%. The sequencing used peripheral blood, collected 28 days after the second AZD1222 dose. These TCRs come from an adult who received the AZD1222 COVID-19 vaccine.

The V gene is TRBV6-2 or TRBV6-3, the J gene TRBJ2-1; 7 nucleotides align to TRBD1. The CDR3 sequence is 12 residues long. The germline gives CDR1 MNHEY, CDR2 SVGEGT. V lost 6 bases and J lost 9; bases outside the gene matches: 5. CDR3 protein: CASSLRGSEQFF. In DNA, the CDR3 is TGTGCCAGCAGCCTCAGGGGGAGTGAGCAGTTCTTC.

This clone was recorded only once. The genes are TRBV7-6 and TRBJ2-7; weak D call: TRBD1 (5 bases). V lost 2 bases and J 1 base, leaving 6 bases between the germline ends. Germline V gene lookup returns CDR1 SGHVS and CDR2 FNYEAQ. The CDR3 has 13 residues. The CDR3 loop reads CASSLRQSYEQYF. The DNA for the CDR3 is TGTGCCAGCAGCTTACGACAGTCCTACGAGCAGTACTTC.

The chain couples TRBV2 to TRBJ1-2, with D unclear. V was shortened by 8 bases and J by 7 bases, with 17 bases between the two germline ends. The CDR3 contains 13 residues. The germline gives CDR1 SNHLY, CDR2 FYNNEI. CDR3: CASPPRGLAGYTF. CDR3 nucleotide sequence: TGTGCCAGCCCTCCCCGGGGTCTGGCTGGCTACACCTTC.

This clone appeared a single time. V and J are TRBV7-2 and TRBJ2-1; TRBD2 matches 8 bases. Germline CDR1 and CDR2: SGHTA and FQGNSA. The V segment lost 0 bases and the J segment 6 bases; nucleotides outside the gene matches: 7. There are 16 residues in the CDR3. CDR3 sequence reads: CASSLALAGVSNEQFF. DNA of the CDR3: TGTGCCAGCAGCTTAGCCCTAGCGGGCGTTAGCAATGAGCAGTTCTTC.

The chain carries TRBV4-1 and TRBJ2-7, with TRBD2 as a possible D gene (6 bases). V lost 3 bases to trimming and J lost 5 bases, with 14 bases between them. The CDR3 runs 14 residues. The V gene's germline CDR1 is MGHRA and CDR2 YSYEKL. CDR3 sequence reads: CASSQSGSRDEQYF. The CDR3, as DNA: TGCGCCAGCAGCCAGAGCGGGTCGAGAGACGAGCAGTACTTC.

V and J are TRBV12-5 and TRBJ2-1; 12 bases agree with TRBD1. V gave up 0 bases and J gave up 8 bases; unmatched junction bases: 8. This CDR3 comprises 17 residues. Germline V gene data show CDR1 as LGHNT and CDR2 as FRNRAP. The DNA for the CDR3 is TGTGCTAGTGGTTTGGTACCGGGACAGGGGGCCGAGGATGAGCAGTTCTTC. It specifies CASGLVPGQGAEDEQFF.

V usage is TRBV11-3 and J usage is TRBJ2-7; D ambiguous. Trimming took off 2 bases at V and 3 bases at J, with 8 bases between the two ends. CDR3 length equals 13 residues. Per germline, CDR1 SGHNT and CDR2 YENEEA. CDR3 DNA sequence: TGTGCCAGCAGCTTAAGCCAGAACTACGAGCAGTACTTC. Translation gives CASSLSQNYEQYF. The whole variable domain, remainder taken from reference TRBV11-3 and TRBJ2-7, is EAGVVQSPRYKIIEKKQPVAFWCNPISGHNTLYWYLQNLGQGPELLIRYENEEAVDDSQLPKDRFSAERLKGVDSTLKIQPAELGDSAVYLCASSLSQNYEQYFGPGTRLTVT.

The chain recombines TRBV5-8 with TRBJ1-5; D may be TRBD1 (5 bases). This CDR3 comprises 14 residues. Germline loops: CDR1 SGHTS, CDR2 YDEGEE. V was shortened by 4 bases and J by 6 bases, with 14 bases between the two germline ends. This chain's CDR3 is CASSGDAVGQPQHF. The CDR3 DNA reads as TGTGCCAGCAGCGGGGACGCGGTCGGTCAGCCCCAGCATTTT.

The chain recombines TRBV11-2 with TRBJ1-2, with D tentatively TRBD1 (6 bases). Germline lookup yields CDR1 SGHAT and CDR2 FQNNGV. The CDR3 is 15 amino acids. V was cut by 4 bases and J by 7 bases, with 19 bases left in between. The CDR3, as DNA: TGTGCCAGCAGCTCTTATCGACAGGTCGGCTTTGGCTACACCTTC. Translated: CASSSYRQVGFGYTF.

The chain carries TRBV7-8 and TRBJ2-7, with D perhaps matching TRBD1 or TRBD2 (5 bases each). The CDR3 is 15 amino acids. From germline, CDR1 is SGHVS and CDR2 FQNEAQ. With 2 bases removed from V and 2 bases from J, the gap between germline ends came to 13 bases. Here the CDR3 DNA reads TGTGCCAGCAGCTTAAAGAGATGGGGACCCTACGAGCAGTACTTC. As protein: CASSLKRWGPYEQYF.

Written as DNA, the CDR3 is TGCGCCAGCAGCCAAGGTTCCGGCTCTGGAAACACCATATATTTT. This encodes CASSQGSGSGNTIYF. The chain employs TRBV4-1 and TRBJ1-3; no clear D gene. Between the trimmed V and J ends, which lost 1 base and 0 bases, there was a span of 7 bases. Germline V gives CDR1 MGHRA, CDR2 YSYEKL. The CDR3 extends over 15 amino acids.

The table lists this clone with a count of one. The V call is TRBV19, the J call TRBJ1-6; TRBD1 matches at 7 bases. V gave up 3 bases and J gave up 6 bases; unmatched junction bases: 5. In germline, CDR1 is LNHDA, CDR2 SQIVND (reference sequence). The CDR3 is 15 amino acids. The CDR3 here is CASSIGTEPNSPLHF. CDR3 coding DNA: TGTGCCAGTAGTATCGGGACAGAGCCTAATTCACCCCTCCACTTT.

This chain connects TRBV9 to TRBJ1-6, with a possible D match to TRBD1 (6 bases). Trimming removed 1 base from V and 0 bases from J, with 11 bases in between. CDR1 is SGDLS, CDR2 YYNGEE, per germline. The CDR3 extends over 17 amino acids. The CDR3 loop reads CASSVSGQSSYNSPLHF. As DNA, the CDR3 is TGTGCCAGCAGCGTATCTGGACAGAGCTCCTATAATTCACCCCTCCACTTT.

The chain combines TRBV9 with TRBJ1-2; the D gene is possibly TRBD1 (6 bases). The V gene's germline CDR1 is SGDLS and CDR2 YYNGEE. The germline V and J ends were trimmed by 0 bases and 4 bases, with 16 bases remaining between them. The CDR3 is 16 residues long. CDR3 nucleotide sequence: TGTGCCAGCAGCGTAGCCCGAGCAGGGGACTCCTATGGCTACACCTTC. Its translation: CASSVARAGDSYGYTF.